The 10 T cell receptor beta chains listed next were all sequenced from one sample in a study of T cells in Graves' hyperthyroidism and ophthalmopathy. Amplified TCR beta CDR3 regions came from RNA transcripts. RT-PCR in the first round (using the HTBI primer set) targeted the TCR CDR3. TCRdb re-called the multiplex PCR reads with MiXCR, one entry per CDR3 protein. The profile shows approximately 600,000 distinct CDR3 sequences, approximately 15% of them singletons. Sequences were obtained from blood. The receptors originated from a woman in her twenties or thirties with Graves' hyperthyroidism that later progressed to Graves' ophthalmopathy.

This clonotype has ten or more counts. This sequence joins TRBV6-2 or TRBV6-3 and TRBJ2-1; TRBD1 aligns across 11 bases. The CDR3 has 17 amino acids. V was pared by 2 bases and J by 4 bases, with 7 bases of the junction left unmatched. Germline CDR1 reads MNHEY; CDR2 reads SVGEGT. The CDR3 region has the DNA TGTGCCAGCAGTTACAACCGGGGACAGGGGGTTTACAATGAGCAGTTCTTC. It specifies CASSYNRGQGVYNEQFF.

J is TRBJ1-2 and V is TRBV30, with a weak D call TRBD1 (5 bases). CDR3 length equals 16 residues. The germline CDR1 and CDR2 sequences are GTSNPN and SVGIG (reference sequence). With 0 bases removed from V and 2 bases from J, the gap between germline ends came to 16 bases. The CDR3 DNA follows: TGTGCCTGGAGTGTACCAGAGTCGGGGGTAAACTATGGCTACACCTTC. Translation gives CAWSVPESGVNYGYTF.

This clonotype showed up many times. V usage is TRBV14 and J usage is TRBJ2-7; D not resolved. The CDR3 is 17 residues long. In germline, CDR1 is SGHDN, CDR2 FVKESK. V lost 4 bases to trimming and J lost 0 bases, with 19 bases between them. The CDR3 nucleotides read TGTGCCAGCAGCCCACAAAGGAAACTGTCACACTCCTACGAGCAGTACTTC. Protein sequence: CASSPQRKLSHSYEQYF.

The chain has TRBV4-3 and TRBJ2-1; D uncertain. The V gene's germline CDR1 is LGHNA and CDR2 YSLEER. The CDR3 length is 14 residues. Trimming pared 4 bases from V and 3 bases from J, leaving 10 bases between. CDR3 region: CASSPAALYNEQFF. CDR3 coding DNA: TGCGCCAGCAGCCCCGCAGCCCTCTACAATGAGCAGTTCTTC.

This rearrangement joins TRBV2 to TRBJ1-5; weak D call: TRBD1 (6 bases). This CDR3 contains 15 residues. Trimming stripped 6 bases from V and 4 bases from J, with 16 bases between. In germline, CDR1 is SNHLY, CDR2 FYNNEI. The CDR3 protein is CASSKSGQMNQPQHF. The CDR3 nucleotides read TGTGCCAGCAGCAAATCCGGACAGATGAATCAGCCCCAGCATTTT.

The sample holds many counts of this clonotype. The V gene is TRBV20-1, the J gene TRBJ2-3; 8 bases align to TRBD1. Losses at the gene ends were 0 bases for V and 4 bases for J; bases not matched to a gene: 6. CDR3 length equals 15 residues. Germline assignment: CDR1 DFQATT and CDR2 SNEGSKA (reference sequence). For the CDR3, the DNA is TGCAGTGCTAGAGACGACGACAGGGGACCAGATACGCAGTATTTT. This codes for CSARDDDRGPDTQYF.

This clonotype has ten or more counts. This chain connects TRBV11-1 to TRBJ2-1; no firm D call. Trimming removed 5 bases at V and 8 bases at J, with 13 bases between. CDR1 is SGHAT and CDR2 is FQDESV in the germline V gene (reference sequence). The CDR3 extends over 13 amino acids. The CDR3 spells CASSTGSTHEQFF. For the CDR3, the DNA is TGTGCCAGCAGCACCGGATCGACCCATGAGCAGTTCTTC.

In DNA, the CDR3 is TGTGCCAGCTCTCGCGGACAACCTTCGGAGACCCAGTACTTC. This encodes CASSRGQPSETQYF. The chain carries TRBV7-9 and TRBJ2-5; perhaps TRBD1 as D (5 bases). The CDR3 has 14 amino acids. The germline V gene has CDR1 SEHNR and CDR2 FQNEAQ (reference sequence). Deletions cut 8 bases from V and 5 bases from J, with 18 bases between.

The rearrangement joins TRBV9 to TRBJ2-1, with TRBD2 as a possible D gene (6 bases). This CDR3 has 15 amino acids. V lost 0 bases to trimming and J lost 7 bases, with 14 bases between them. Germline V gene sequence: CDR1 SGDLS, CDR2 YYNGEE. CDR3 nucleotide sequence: TGTGCCAGCAGCGTAGAGACTAGTGATGCGAATGAGCAGTTCTTC. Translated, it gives CASSVETSDANEQFF.

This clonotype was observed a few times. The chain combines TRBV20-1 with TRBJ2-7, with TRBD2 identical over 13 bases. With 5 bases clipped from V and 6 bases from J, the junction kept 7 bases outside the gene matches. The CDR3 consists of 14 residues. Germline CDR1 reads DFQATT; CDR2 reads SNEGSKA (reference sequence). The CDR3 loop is CSAPGTSGISEQYF. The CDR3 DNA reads TGCAGTGCTCCGGGGACTAGCGGGATCAGCGAGCAGTACTTC.